The clone carrying this T cell receptor beta chain was recorded at least ten times. The sample is drawn from a study of blood T cell repertoires in COVID-19. Study details: Samples representing acute and convalescent COVID-19 were sourced from the United States, Italy and Spain. Nucleic acid was either cDNA or gDNA, and it came from T cells, B-cell-depleted T cells, or PBMCs.

The Seattle site enrolled patients during active infection and followed them longitudinally. In the original analysis: The authors estimated nucleated cell counts from reference gene primer amplification. Produced via immunoSEQ multiplex PCR; TCRdb's table is partial and in-frame only. V, J and clone size are taken as reported in that table, and D and trimming were inferred from the DNA itself. Here the sample spans hundreds of thousands of clones, 83% being singletons. Material: peripheral blood. The sequence came from a woman aged 25 to 39 with COVID-19, enrolled during active disease.

In nucleotides, the CDR3 is TGTGCCAGCAGCGAAAAACAGGGGCCACAAGGGAACACCGGGGAGCTGTTTTTT. Its translation: CASSEKQGPQGNTGELFF. The V and J genes are TRBV7-9 and TRBJ2-2; the match to TRBD1 covers 7 bases. There are 18 residues in the CDR3. Germline assignment: CDR1 SEHNR and CDR2 FQNEAQ (reference sequence). Trimming at V came to 5 bases and at J to 1 base, leaving 13 bases not matched to a gene.